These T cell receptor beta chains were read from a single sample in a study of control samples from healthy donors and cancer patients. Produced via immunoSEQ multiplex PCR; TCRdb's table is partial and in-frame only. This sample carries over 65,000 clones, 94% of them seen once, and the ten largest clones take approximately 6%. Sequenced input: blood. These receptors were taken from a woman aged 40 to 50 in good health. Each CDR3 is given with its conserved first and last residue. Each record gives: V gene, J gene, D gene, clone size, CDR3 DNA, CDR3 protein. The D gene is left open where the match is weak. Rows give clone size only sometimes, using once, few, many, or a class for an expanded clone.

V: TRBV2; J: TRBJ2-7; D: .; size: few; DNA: TGTGCCAGCAGTGTGGGGCCCGAGCAGTACTTC; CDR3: CASSVGPEQYF
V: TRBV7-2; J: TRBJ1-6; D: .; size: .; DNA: TGTGCCAGCACCCCACACGGAGGTGGGCATTCACCCCTCCACTTT; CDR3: CASTPHGGGHSPLHF
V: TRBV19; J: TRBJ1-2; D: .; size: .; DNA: TGTGCCAGTAGTATCGGGGGTTACTATGGCTACACCTTC; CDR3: CASSIGGYYGYTF
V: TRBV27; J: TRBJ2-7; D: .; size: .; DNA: TGTGCCAGCAGTTTTGCCGGGCAGGTCGCCTACGAGCAGTACTTC; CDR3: CASSFAGQVAYEQYF
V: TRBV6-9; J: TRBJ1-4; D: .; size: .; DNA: TGTGCCAGCAGTTATATCGGGGACCTAATAAATGAAAAACTGTTTTTT; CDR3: CASSYIGDLINEKLFF
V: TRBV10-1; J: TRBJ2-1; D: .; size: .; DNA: TGCGCCAGCAGTAATCACCAGACTAGGCCCTTTGGTGAGCAGTTCTTC; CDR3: CASSNHQTRPFGEQFF
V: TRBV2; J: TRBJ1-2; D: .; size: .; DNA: TGTGCCAGCAGTGAAAAATGGTTTCGAACGGAAAATGGCTACACCTTC; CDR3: CASSEKWFRTENGYTF
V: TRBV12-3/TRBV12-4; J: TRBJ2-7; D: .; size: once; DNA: TGTGCCAGCAGTTGGGGTAGCACCTACGAGCAGTACTTC; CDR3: CASSWGSTYEQYF
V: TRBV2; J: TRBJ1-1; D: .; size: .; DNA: TGTGCCAGCAGTGAAGCGCTCAGGGGAGCTTTCTTT; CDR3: CASSEALRGAFF
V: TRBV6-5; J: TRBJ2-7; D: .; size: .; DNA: TGTGCCACCTCCTTGATCTACGAGCAGTACTTC; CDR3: CATSLIYEQYF
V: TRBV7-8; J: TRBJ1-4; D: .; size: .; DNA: TGTGCCAGCAGCTTAGCGATCGGGGCTTGGAGTGAAAAACTGTTTTTT; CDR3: CASSLAIGAWSEKLFF
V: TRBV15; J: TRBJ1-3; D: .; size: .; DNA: TGTGCCACCAGCAGAGATCGGACCAGTCGAGGAAACACCATATATTTT; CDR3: CATSRDRTSRGNTIYF
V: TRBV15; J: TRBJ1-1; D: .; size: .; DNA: TGTGCCACCAGATTTGACGGGGGGAACACTGAAGCTTTCTTT; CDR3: CATRFDGGNTEAFF
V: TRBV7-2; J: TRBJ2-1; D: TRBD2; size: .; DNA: TGTGCCAGCAGCTTGGCCCGGGGACTAGCGGGAAAGTACAATGAGCAGTTCTTC; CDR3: CASSLARGLAGKYNEQFF
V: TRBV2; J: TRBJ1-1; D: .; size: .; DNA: TGTGCCAGCAGTGAGTTTAAGGAAGCTTTCTTT; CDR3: CASSEFKEAFF
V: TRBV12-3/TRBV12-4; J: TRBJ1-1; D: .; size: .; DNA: TGTGCCAGCAGTTTATCGGTGAACACTGAAGCTTTCTTT; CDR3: CASSLSVNTEAFF
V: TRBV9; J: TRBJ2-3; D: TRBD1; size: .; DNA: TGTGCCAGCAGCGTGGAAAGACAGGGTATCACAGATACGCAGTATTTT; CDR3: CASSVERQGITDTQYF
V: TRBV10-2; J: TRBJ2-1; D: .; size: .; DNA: TGCGCCAGCAGTCCCGAAAATGAGCAGTTCTTC; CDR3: CASSPENEQFF
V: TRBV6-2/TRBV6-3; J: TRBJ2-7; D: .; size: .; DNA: TGTGCCAGCAGTACCCCTCCCCAGGCCTACGAGCAGTACTTC; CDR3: CASSTPPQAYEQYF
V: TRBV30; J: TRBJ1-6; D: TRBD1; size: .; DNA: TGTGCCTGGAGTTCTGGACAGGGGGGATCACCCCTCCACTTT; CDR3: CAWSSGQGGSPLHF
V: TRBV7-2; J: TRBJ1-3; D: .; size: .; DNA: TGTGCCAGCAGGAACGAGGCTGGAAACACCATATATTTT; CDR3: CASRNEAGNTIYF
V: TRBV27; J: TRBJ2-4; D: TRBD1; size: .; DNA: TGTGCCAGCAGGGACAGGGACAAAAACATTCAGTACTTC; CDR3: CASRDRDKNIQYF
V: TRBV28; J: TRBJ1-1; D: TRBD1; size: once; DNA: TGTGCCAGCGGCTTATGGGGACAGGGGTCCCCCATGAACACTGAAGCTTTCTTT; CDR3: CASGLWGQGSPMNTEAFF